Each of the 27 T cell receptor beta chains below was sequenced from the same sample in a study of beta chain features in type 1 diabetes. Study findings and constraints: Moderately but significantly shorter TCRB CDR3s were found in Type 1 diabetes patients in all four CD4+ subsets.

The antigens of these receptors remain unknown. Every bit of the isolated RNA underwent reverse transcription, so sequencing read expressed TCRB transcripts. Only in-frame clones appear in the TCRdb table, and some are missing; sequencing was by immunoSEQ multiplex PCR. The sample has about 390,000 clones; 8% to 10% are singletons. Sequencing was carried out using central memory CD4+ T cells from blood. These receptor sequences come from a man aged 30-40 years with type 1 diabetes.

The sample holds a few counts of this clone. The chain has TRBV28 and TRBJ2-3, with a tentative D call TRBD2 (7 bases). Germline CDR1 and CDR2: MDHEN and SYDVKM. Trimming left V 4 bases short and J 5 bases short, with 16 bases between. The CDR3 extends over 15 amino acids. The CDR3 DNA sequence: TGTGCCAGCAGTTCCCCCGGGGGGCAAGTAGATACGCAGTATTTT. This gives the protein CASSSPGGQVDTQYF.

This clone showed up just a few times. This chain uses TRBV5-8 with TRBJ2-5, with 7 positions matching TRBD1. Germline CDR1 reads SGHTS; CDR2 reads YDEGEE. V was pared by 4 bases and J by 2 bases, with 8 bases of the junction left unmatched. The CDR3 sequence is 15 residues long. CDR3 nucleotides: TGTGCCAGCAGCCCCGGCACGGGACAGCAAGAGACCCAGTACTTC. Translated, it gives CASSPGTGQQETQYF.

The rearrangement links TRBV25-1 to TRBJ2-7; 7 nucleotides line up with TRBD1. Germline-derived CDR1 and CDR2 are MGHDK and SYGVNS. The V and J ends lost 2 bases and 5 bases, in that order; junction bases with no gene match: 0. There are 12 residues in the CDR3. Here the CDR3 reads CASSEGTDEQYF. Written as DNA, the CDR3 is TGTGCCAGCAGTGAAGGGACAGACGAGCAGTACTTC.

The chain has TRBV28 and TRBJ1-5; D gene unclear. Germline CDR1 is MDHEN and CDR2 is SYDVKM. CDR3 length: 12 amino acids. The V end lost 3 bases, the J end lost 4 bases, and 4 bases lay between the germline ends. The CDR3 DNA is TGTGCCAGCAGTTTTACGAATCAGCCCCAGCATTTT. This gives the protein CASSFTNQPQHF.

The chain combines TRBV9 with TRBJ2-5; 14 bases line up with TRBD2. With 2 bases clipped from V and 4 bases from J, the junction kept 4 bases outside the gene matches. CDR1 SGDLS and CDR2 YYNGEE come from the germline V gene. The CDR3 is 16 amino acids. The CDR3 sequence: CASSVIGLAGGETQYF. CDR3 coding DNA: TGTGCCAGCAGCGTCATAGGACTAGCGGGAGGAGAGACCCAGTACTTC.

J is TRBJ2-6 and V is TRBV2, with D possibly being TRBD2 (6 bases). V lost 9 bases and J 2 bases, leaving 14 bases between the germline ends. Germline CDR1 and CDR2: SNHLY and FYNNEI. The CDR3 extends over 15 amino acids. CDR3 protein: CARDSGGTGANVLTF. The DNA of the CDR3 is TGTGCCAGAGATAGCGGAGGGACTGGGGCCAACGTCCTGACTTTC. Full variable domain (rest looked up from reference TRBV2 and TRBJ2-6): EPEVTQTPSHQVTQMGQEVILRCVPISNHLYFYWYRQILGQKVEFLVSFYNNEISEKSEIFDDQFSVERPDGSNFTLKIRSTKLEDSAMYFCARDSGGTGANVLTFGAGSRLTVL.

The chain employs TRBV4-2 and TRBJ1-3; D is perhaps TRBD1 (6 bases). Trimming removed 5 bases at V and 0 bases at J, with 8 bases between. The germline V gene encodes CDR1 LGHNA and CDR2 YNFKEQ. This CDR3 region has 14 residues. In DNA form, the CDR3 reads TGTGCCAGCAGCACAGGGATCTCTGGAAACACCATATATTTT. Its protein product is CASSTGISGNTIYF.

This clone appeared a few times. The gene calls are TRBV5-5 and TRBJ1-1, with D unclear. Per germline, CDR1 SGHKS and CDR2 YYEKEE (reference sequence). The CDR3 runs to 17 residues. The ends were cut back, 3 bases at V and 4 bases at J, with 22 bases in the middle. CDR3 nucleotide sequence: TGTGCCAGCAGCTATGGCGGGCCGGCCAGAGGTGGCACTGAAGCTTTCTTT. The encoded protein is CASSYGGPARGGTEAFF.

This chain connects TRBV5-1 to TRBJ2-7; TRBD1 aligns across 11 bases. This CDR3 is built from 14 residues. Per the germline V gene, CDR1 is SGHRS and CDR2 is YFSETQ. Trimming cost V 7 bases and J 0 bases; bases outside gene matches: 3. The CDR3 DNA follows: TGCGCCAGCGGCGGACAGGGGGCCTCCTACGAGCAGTACTTC. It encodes CASGGQGASYEQYF.

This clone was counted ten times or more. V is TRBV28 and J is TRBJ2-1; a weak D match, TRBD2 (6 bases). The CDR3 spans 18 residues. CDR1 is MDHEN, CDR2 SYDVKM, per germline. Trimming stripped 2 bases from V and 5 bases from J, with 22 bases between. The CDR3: CASSLLQTLLAGNNEQFF. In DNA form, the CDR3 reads TGTGCCAGCAGTTTACTCCAGACCCTACTCGCGGGAAACAATGAGCAGTTCTTC.

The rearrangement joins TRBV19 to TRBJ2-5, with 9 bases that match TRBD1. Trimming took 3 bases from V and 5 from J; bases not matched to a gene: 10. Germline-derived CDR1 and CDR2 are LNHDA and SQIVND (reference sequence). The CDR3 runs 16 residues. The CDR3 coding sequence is TGTGCCAGTAGTATCTACACCGGGACAGGGATGGAGACCCAGTACTTC. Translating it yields CASSIYTGTGMETQYF.

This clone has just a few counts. DNA of the CDR3: TGTGCCAGTCATTTACAGGGTGTAGGAACTGAAGCTTTCTTT. It is translated as CASHLQGVGTEAFF. The gene calls are TRBV2 and TRBJ1-1; TRBD1 might be the D (6 bases). V lost 9 bases to trimming and J lost 5 bases, with 19 bases between them. Germline V gene lookup returns CDR1 SNHLY and CDR2 FYNNEI. The CDR3 runs 14 residues.

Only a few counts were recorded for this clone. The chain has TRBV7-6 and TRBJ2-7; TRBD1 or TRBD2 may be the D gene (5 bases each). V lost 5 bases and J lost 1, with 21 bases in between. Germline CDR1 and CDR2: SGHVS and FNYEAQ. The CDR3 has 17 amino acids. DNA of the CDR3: TGTGCCAGCAGCCTGAAATTGGTTGGGGGTCGGTCCTACGAGCAGTACTTC. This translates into CASSLKLVGGRSYEQYF.

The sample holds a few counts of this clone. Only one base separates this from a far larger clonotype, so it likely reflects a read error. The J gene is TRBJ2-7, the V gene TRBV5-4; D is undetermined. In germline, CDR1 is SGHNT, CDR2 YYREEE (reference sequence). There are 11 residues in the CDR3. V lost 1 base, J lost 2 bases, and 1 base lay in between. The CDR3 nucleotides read TGTGCCAGCAGCTTGACCTACGAGCAGTACTTC. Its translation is CASSLTYEQYF.

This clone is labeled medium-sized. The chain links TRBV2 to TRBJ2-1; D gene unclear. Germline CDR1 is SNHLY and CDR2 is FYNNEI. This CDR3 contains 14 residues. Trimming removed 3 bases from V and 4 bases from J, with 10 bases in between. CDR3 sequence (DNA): TGTGCCAGCAGTGAGTGGTGGTCATACAATGAGCAGTTCTTC. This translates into CASSEWWSYNEQFF.

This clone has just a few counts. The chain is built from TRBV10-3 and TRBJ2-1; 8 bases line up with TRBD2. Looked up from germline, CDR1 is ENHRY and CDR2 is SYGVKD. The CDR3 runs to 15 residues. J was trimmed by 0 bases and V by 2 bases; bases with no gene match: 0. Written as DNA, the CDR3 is TGTGCCATCAGTGAGCTAGCGGGCTCCTACAATGAGCAGTTCTTC. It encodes CAISELAGSYNEQFF.

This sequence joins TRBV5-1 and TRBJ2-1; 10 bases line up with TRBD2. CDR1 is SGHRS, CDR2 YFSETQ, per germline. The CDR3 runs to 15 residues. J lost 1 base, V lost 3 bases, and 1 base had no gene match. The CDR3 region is CASSSTSGSYNEQFF. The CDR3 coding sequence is TGCGCCAGCAGCTCGACTAGCGGGTCCTACAATGAGCAGTTCTTC.

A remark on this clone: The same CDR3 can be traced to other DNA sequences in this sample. In nucleotides, the CDR3 is TGTGCCAGCAGCTTAGGTGCCGCATATGGCTACACCTTC. It encodes CASSLGAAYGYTF. The V gene is TRBV5-4, the J gene TRBJ1-2; D unclear. V lost 2 bases, J lost 5 bases, and 10 bases lay in between. This CDR3 contains 13 residues. Looked up from germline, CDR1 is SGHNT and CDR2 is YYREEE (reference sequence).

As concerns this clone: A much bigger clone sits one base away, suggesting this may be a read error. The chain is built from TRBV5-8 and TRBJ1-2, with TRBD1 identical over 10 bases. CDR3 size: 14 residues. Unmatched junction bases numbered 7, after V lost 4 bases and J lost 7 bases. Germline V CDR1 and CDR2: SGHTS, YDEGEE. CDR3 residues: CASSARDRGSGYTF. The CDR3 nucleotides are TGTGCCAGCAGCGCCCGGGACAGGGGCTCTGGCTACACCTTC.

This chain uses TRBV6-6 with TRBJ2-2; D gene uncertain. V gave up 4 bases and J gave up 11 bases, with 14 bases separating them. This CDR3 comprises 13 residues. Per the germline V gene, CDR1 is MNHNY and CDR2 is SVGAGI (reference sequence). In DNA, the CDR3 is TGTGCCAGCAGTTTAGGGTGGGCGCTCGAGCTGTTTTTT. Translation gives CASSLGWALELFF.

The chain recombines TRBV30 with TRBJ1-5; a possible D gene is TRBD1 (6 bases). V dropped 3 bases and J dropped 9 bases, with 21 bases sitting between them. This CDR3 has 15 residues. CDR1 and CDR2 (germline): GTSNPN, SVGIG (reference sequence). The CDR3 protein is CAWRLGGDLIGPQHF. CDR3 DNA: TGTGCCTGGAGGTTAGGGGGGGACCTAATAGGGCCCCAGCATTTT.

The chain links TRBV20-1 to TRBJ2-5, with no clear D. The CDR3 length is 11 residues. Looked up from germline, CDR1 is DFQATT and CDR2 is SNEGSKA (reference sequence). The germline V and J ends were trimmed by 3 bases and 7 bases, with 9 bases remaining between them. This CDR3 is CSASEPPTQYF. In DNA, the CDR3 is TGCAGTGCTAGTGAGCCTCCGACCCAGTACTTC.

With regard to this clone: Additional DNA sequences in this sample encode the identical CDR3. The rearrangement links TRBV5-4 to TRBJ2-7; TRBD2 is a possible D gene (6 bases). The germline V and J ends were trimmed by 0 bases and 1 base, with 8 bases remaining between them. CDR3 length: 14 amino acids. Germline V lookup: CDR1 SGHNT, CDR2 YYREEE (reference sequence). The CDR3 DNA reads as TGTGCCAGCAGCTTGGGGGGGACTTCCTACGAGCAGTACTTC. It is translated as CASSLGGTSYEQYF.

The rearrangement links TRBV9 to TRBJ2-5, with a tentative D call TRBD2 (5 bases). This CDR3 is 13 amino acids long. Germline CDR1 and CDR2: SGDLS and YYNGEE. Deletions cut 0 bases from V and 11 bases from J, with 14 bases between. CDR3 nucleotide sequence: TGTGCCAGCAGCGTAGAAGGTACCCGGGATCAGTACTTC. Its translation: CASSVEGTRDQYF.

The DNA of the CDR3 is TGTGCCAGCAGCTTACAGGTTTTGGGGACCGGGGAGCTGTTTTTT. Translation: CASSLQVLGTGELFF. The chain recombines TRBV7-2 with TRBJ2-2; D gene uncertain. In germline, CDR1 is SGHTA, CDR2 FQGNSA. This CDR3 has 15 amino acids. Trimming shortened V by 2 bases and J by 5 bases, and 12 bases separated the two germline ends.

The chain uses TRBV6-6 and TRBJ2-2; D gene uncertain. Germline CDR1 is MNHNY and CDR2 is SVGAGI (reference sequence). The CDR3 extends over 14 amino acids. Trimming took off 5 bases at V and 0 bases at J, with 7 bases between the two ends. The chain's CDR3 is CASSTVANTGELFF. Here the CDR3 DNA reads TGTGCCAGCAGTACCGTGGCGAACACCGGGGAGCTGTTTTTT.

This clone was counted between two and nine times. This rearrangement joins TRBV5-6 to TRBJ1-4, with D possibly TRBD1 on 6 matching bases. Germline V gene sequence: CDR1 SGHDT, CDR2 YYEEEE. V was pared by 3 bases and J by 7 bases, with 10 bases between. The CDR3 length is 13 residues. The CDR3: CASSSTGGEKLFF. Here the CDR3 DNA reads TGTGCCAGCAGCTCGACAGGAGGTGAAAAACTGTTTTTT.